This T cell receptor beta chain was profiled in a study of molecular identifiers for immune sequencing clone quantification (dated by TCRdb to 2017 to 2018). About the investigation overall: In a replicate experiment, RNA from roughly 21,000 or 96,000 naive CD8 T cells was split into five aliquots, four of which were sequenced. This methods study benchmarked molecular-identifier clustering-based TCR repertoire sequencing (MIDCIRS) and TCR RNA copy counting, using CD8 T cells to do so. Summary of the overall study and its limitations: Modeling gave approximately 3 recovered TCR RNA copies per cell versus around 10 by digital PCR, implying around 31% capture efficiency. In CMV-specific effector cells, over 98% of molecules were held by clones above 20 RNA copies, whereas under 1% of molecules were held by such clones in naive cells. Identical TCR molecules sharing a barcode could cause highly expanded clone sizes to be underestimated. When barcode sub-clustering was left out, chimeric consensus sequences inflated TCR diversity, with chimeras reaching as high as 47%. Spiked-in Jurkat TCR RNA equal to a single cell's worth was reported to be detectable even within 1,100,000 naive CD8 T cells.

Naive CD8 T cells, defined as CD8+CD4-CCR7+CD45RA+, were FACS-sorted into RLT Plus buffer on a BD FACSAria II. Some naive CD8 T cell RNA was split equally between MIDCIRS and a Smart-seq2-style 5'RACE protocol for a sensitivity comparison. CD8 T cells were enriched using RosetteSep CD8+ T Cell Enrichment Cocktail and Ficoll-Paque, and the enriched cells then underwent ACK red cell lysis. Regarding this clonotype: There is no known antigen for this receptor. An end of the junction differs from the germline gene, which may be a read error.

The cysteine opens and the phenylalanine closes a CDR3 of 15 amino acids. The kept DNA is CDR3 alone, 45 bases in frame from the first base. CDR1 is given as ENHRY and CDR2 as SYGVKD, both from the germline V gene. Libraries were constructed by PCR. Sequenced using an Illumina MiSeq. The Qiagen AllPrep DNA/RNA kit was used to purify total RNA. Before analysis, reads from multiple sequencing runs of one library were combined. In the original analysis: Reads were retained only if the reads had an exact TCR constant sequence, and the retained reads were trimmed to 150 nt and grouped according to their 12-nt molecular barcodes. Within each barcode group, reads were sub-clustered at a 15% Levenshtein threshold, and quality-weighted consensus sequences were built per RNA molecule. Non-functional sequences were discarded, and so were lower-count sequences lying one edit away from another sequence. Barcode sub-clusters with fewer than 20% of the maximum read count were removed, based on fitting two negative binomial distributions. TCRdb reprocessing: public reads trimmed at Q25 with fastp, clones called with MiXCR, in-frame beta chains kept. Each entry is one CDR3 protein sequence, shown with its most common DNA and genes. These V and J calls originate from TCRdb's pipeline instead of the authors' own analysis. The sample profile shows about 40,000 distinct CDR3 sequences; around 20% of them were found once. About 6.6% of the sample is held by the ten biggest clonotypes.

The sample was naive CD8+ T cells from blood, with Jurkat cell RNA spiked in. The meaning of the sample's cell subset or site label: FACS-sorted CD8+CD4-CCR7+CD45RA+ naive T cells. This receptor was obtained from a human donor in good health. Some libraries in this study had Jurkat cell RNA spiked in. The chain employs TRBV10-3 and TRBJ2-1; TRBD1 lines up with 10 middle nucleotides. The DNA is TGTGCCATCAGTGGGACAGGGGGGGGGTACAATGAGCGGTTCTTC. The encoded protein is CAISGTGGGYNERFF.